A selection of T cell receptor beta chains follows, all from one sample in a study of blood T cell repertoires in COVID-19. TCRdb's table, derived via immunoSEQ multiplex PCR, lists solely in-frame clones and lacks some. This sample has around 300,000 clones, with 88% found just once. Sequenced material: PBMCs or T cells enriched from blood (not recorded which). These receptors came from a man aged 25-45 years who had recovered from COVID-19. Both conserved end residues are trimmed from each CDR3. Each record gives: V gene, CDR3 protein.

>TRBV11-3
ASSSGGTEAF
>TRBV5-6
ASSLGTSGIQETQY
>TRBV10-2
ASSVIGGGDNEQF
>TRBV2
ASSRTGNYGYT
>TRBV9
ASSKQGPHSGNTIY
>TRBV15
ATSSSERPDTQY
>TRBV19
ASSRGRLSNQPQH
>TRBV6-4
ASSDAGDSTGELF
>TRBV2
ASTDKTETQY
>TRBV20-1
SASRRGGSFDEQF
>TRBV20-1
SPGQEAF
>TRBV10-3
AISVRTGGLNEQY
>TRBV6-1
ASSDYRGVGHQPQH
>TRBV4-1
ASSQLPGGSAGYT
>TRBV27
ASSYLGQGNGYT
>TRBV11-2
ASSLALRWGRETQY
>TRBV19
ASSIGQLNTEAF
>TRBV7-8
ASSLSGGRADTQY
>TRBV5-5
ASRTTSGPGDTQY
>TRBV3-1/TRBV3-2
ASSSRTGVSVGTNEQF
>TRBV2
ASSARGLETQY
>TRBV28
ASSLTGQTYEQY
>TRBV29-1
SAAWGGINEQY
>TRBV19
ASTGSNQPQH
>TRBV5-4
ASSSPGQGAGTGELF
>TRBV15
ATSRDLGSSGGARETQY
>TRBV5-1
ASSFYGKGATLAKNIQY
>TRBV2
ASSRDRATEAF
>TRBV28
ASRRLSPVLAGALSSYEQY
>TRBV4-1
ASSQEWRGGLETQY
>TRBV15
ATSRGLRGEDRDEKLF
>TRBV7-2
ASSRNYGYT
>TRBV5-5
ASSLEYRAPGNTIY
>TRBV7-2
ASSRGPGLETQY
>TRBV25-1
ASTAGVELF
>TRBV2
ASRRQGTGYT
>TRBV7-2
ASSLGQGAIDEQF
>TRBV4-2
ASSQPDRGANTEAF
>TRBV7-8
ASSQWGRGTGELF
>TRBV6-1
ASSEEFLVLDTIY
>TRBV28
ASSSPRDRDYNEQF
>TRBV27
ASSLKGGGIYNEQF
>TRBV5-1
ASSLAGGRGISGANVLT
>TRBV5-1
ASSFWPGGYSNQPQH
>TRBV5-4
ASSYQRQDTQY